The 17 T cell receptor beta chains listed next were all sequenced from one sample in a study of tumor-infiltrating lymphocytes in primary liver carcinoma. TCR beta cDNA came from roughly 450 ng total RNA, primed with a constant-region primer. Nested multiplex PCR, run for three rounds with slightly modified ARM-PCR, yielded TCR beta libraries. The opening two PCR rounds, around 11 cycles each, paired TRBV1-TRBV30 forward primers with a C-beta reverse primer. MiXCR, run by TCRdb on the multiplex PCR reads, gives a single entry per CDR3 protein. The sample lists roughly 50,000 distinct CDR3 sequences; over 65% were seen once. Co-extracted RNA and DNA came from 20-30 mg of unsorted bulk tissue. Source material: liver tumor tissue from sampling region 2. Noted subset: tumor region T2, inferior pole. These receptors came from a man between 35 and 55 years old with primary liver carcinoma and hepatitis B virus infection.

The chain links TRBV4-1 to TRBJ2-2; tentatively, D is TRBD2 (6 bases). The germline V gene has CDR1 MGHRA and CDR2 YSYEKL. The CDR3 contains 16 residues. CDR3 coding DNA: TGCACTAGCAGCCAAGCCCCAGCCTTGAACACCGGGGAGCTGTTTTTT. Amino acid sequence: CTSSQAPALNTGELFF.

This clonotype was counted at least ten times. The chain uses TRBV28 and TRBJ2-5, with TRBD2 as a possible D gene (5 bases). The CDR3 length is 12 residues. Deletions cut 8 bases from V and 3 bases from J, with 10 bases between. CDR1 and CDR2 from the germline V gene are MDHEN and SYDVKM. In DNA form, the CDR3 reads TGTGCCAGCGGGAGCTTGGAAGAGACCCAGTACTTC. Translation gives CASGSLEETQYF.

For this clonotype: The junction and the germline gene differ at one end; a read error may be behind it. The chain uses TRBV6-2 or TRBV6-3 and TRBJ2-7; D not certain. Germline V lookup: CDR1 MNHEY, CDR2 SVGEGT. CDR3 length: 15 residues. Here the CDR3 reads CASFTPVIHSYKQYF. CDR3 nucleotide sequence: TGTGCCAGCTTCACGCCGGTCATCCACTCCTACAAGCAGTACTTC.

For this clonotype: A much larger clone lies a single base off, so this may be a read error. The chain employs TRBV7-9 and TRBJ1-3; D unresolved. Germline CDR1 is SEHNR and CDR2 is FQNEAQ (reference sequence). The ends were cut back, 5 bases at V and 0 bases at J, with 8 bases in the middle. This CDR3 comprises 14 residues. Written as DNA, the CDR3 is TGTGCCAGCAGCCCGTCCAGCTCTGGAAACACCATATATTTT. It encodes CASSPSSSGNTIYF.

This clonotype came up many times. The rearrangement uses TRBV12-3 or TRBV12-4 and TRBJ1-5; TRBD1 aligns across 7 bases. The CDR3 spans 16 residues. With 6 bases clipped from V and 1 base from J, the junction kept 9 bases outside the gene matches. CDR3 DNA: TGTGCCAGCAGGGGGAGGGGGCCAGGGAGCAATCAGCCCCAGCATTTT. Protein: CASRGRGPGSNQPQHF.

This clonotype came up once. Its ends do not fully match the called genes, so a read error is possible. The chain combines TRBV10-3 with TRBJ2-1; 13 bases agree with TRBD2. CDR3 length: 18 amino acids. The germline V gene encodes CDR1 ENHRY and CDR2 SYGVKD. The DNA for the CDR3 is TGTGCCATCTGTGAGGGAAGTACCGGACTAGCGGGAGTAGGTGAGCAGTCCTTC. Translation: CAICEGSTGLAGVGEQSF.

The chain employs TRBV29-1 and TRBJ2-7; D uncertain. The CDR3 has 13 amino acids. Deletions cut 5 bases from V and 6 bases from J, with 17 bases between. In germline, CDR1 is SQVTM, CDR2 ANQGSEA. CDR3 amino acids: CSVRNRDGCEQYF. CDR3 coding DNA: TGCAGCGTTAGGAACCGCGACGGCTGCGAGCAGTACTTC.

Points on this clonotype: One end of the junction varies from germline; a read error may be responsible. V is TRBV4-1 and J is TRBJ1-2; D is unclear. Germline values: CDR1 MGHRA, CDR2 YSYEKL. This CDR3 region has 14 residues. Here the CDR3 reads CASSQALAKYGYTF. The DNA for the CDR3 is TGCGCCAGCAGTCAAGCGCTTGCTAAGTATGGCTACACCTTC.

V gene TRBV11-3 combines with J gene TRBJ2-5, with 7 bases lining up with TRBD1. Trimming at V came to 9 bases and at J to 8 bases, leaving 15 bases not matched to a gene. Germline CDR1 SGHNT, CDR2 YENEEA. This CDR3 is built from 14 residues. The CDR3 DNA is TGTGCCAGTAGCCCAGGGACAGTGCATGGTACCCAGTACTTC. Translation: CASSPGTVHGTQYF.

This rearrangement joins TRBV6-1 to TRBJ1-2, with 8 bases identical to TRBD1. This CDR3 spans 14 amino acids. CDR1 is MNHNS, CDR2 SASEGT, per germline. The V and J ends lost 10 bases and 3 bases, in that order; junction bases with no gene match: 10. The CDR3 is CATIMTGVHYGYTF. The CDR3 DNA follows: TGTGCCACTATCATGACAGGGGTGCACTATGGCTACACCTTC.

V usage is TRBV6-5 and J usage is TRBJ2-2; the D gene is possibly TRBD2 (6 bases). CDR1 is MNHEY and CDR2 is SVGAGI in the germline V gene. Trimming took 6 bases from V and 7 from J, leaving 21 bases between them. This CDR3 has 16 residues. The CDR3, as DNA: TGTGCCAGCAGCTCCTTGAGCGGAAGGACTATCGGGGAGCTGTTTTTT. Amino acids: CASSSLSGRTIGELFF.

This chain uses TRBV28 with TRBJ1-6, with a tentative D call TRBD1 (6 bases). The CDR3 has 16 residues. Germline lookup yields CDR1 MDHEN and CDR2 SYDVKM. V dropped 5 bases and J dropped 8 bases, with 19 bases sitting between them. The CDR3 here is CASSLRIGDIDSPLHF. For the CDR3, the DNA is TGTGCCAGCAGTCTCCGGATAGGGGACATAGATTCACCCCTCCACTTT.

This clonotype has only a few counts. A much larger clone differs from this one at a single base, so this may be a read error. The chain employs TRBV5-6 and TRBJ1-2; D may be TRBD1 (5 bases). This CDR3 contains 12 residues. Germline values: CDR1 SGHDT, CDR2 YYEEEE. The CDR3 loop reads CASSPGDYSYTF. Here the CDR3 DNA reads TGTGCCAGCAGCCCCGGGGACTATAGCTACACCTTC. Looking up the rest from reference TRBV5-6 and TRBJ1-2 gives the full variable domain: DAGVTQSPTHLIKTRGQQVTLRCSPKSGHDTVSWYQQALGQGPQFIFQYYEEEERQRGNFPDRFSGHQFPNYSSELNVNALLLGDSALYLCASSPGDYSYTFGSGTRLTVV.

Turning to this clonotype: Without the conserved terminal phenylalanine or tryptophan, this CDR3 likely stems from a read error. The rearrangement joins TRBV4-1 to TRBJ2-7, with 14 nucleotides matching TRBD2. Germline values: CDR1 MGHRA, CDR2 YSYEKL. The CDR3 totals 16 residues. Written as DNA, the CDR3 is TGTGCCAGCAGCCAACTCAGACTAGCGGGAGGGGACGAGCAGTACTAC. Translating gives CASSQLRLAGGDEQYY.

Points on this clonotype: At one end the junction does not follow the germline gene, possibly because of a read error. The rearrangement links TRBV28 to TRBJ2-1; no clear D gene. The length of the CDR3 is 15 residues. Germline V gene data show CDR1 as MDHEN and CDR2 as SYDVKM. For the CDR3, the DNA is TGTGCCAGTAGGTTAGGGTGCGGATCCTACGATGAGCAGTTCTTC. Translating gives CASRLGCGSYDEQFF.

In this sample, this clonotype turned up once. The junction and the germline gene differ at one end; a read error may be behind it. The chain recombines TRBV29-1 with TRBJ2-7; tentative D call: TRBD2 (5 bases). The V gene's germline CDR1 is SQVTM and CDR2 ANQGSEA. The CDR3 sequence is 13 residues long. The CDR3 is CSAGLLGAYEQYF. The CDR3 bases are TGCAGCGCCGGACTCCTCGGCGCCTACGAGCAATACTTC.

On this clonotype itself: A read error may produce the germline difference seen at one junction end. The chain uses TRBV7-3 and TRBJ2-1, with D possibly TRBD2 on 6 matching bases. The CDR3 length is 15 residues. Germline V CDR1 and CDR2: SGHTA, FQGTGA. The DNA of the CDR3 is TGTGACAGCAGCTTAAACCGGGACTTCCTCAATGAGCAGTTCTTC. Translation: CDSSLNRDFLNEQFF.